Described below is a single TCR beta chain sequence and its context. These data originate in a study of T cell changes during pregnancy in multiple sclerosis. Only in-frame clones appear in the TCRdb table, and some are missing; sequencing was by immunoSEQ multiplex PCR. Found here are tens of thousands of clones, approximately 92% of them singletons; the top ten hold 2.3%. This CDR3 contains 17 residues. Sequencing used peripheral blood, obtained in the first trimester of pregnancy. This sequence joins TRBV21-1 and TRBJ1-4; the table's D gene call, TRBD1, was not cross checked with the DNA. TRBV21-1 is deemed a pseudogene. The receptor's source is a female donor with multiple sclerosis, enrolled in a pregnancy study. CDR3 sequence reads: CASSKAPERTRIEKLFF. The DNA of the CDR3 is TGTGCCAGCAGCAAAGCGCCCGAAAGGACACGGATAGAAAAACTGTTTTTT.